The 3 T cell receptor beta chains listed next were all sequenced from one sample in a study of blood T cell repertoires in COVID-19. Profiling relied on immunoSEQ multiplex PCR, and the TCRdb table lists in-frame clones only, not all of them. The repertoire holds some 140,000 clones, roughly four fifths seen once, with 10% to 15% in the top ten. Sequenced sample: peripheral blood. The source is a human donor in a cohort sampled during active COVID-19.

The V call is TRBV30, the J call TRBJ2-7; 7 bases fit TRBD2. This CDR3 region has 17 residues. From germline, CDR1 is GTSNPN and CDR2 SVGIG (reference sequence). J was trimmed by 2 bases and V by 2 bases; bases with no gene match: 15. Here the CDR3 reads CAWSSGVLGGGTYEQYF. CDR3 sequence (DNA): TGTGCCTGGAGTTCCGGGGTTCTTGGCGGGGGAACCTACGAGCAGTACTTC.

This chain joins TRBV10-3 and TRBJ1-1, with D possibly matching TRBD1 (6 bases). This CDR3 comprises 13 residues. V lost 7 bases and J 1 base, leaving 10 bases between the germline ends. The germline V gene encodes CDR1 ENHRY and CDR2 SYGVKD. CDR3 bases: TGTGCCATCATGCAGGGGCAGAACACTGAAGCTTTCTTT. It specifies CAIMQGQNTEAFF.

This chain joins TRBV12-3 or TRBV12-4 and TRBJ2-2; D gene uncertain. V was pared by 2 bases and J by 3 bases, with 4 bases between. The CDR3 covers 13 residues. CDR3 in amino acids: CASSLHYTGELFF. In DNA, the CDR3 is TGTGCCAGCAGTTTACATTACACCGGGGAGCTGTTTTTT.